This T cell receptor beta chain derives from a study of T cell changes during pregnancy in multiple sclerosis. The trim removed 0 bases at V and 6 bases at J, leaving 6 bases unmatched. The germline V gene encodes CDR1 SGHRS and CDR2 YFSETQ. CDR3 size: 14 residues. Only in-frame clones appear in the TCRdb table, and some are missing; sequencing was by immunoSEQ multiplex PCR. In the table there are about 77,000 clones, more than 85% of which are singletons. The TCR was taken from a female donor in good health, enrolled as a control in a pregnancy study. Sequencing was performed on peripheral blood, taken after pregnancy. The chain couples TRBV5-1 to TRBJ2-7; 7 nucleotides line up with TRBD2. The CDR3 DNA is TGCGCCAGCAGCTTGGAGGGAGGGCGGGGCGAGCAGTACTTC. Translated: CASSLEGGRGEQYF.